The clone carrying this T cell receptor beta chain was counted a single time. Its antigen is undetermined. The data derive from a study of blood T cells in healthy people across ages. Study outcomes and limitations: Measured against age, TCR beta diversity per million T cells decreased in a roughly linear manner.

The second PCR ran about 7 to 12 cycles with a sample-barcoded 5' primer and J-beta primers. TCRdb ran MiXCR on the 5' RACE reads and lists one entry per CDR3 protein. There are roughly 1,300,000 distinct CDR3 sequences in the sample; around 59% occur only once, and 6.5% to 8.5% lies in the top ten. This CDR3 spans 13 amino acids. CDR1 MDHEN and CDR2 SYDVKM come from the germline V gene. V lost 4 bases and J 0 bases, leaving 6 bases between the germline ends. Each donor was a healthy Caucasian individual from Russia, aged about 6 to 95. The source is a man aged 18-30 years in good health. What was sequenced was blood. This rearrangement joins TRBV28 to TRBJ1-2, with unresolved D. DNA for the CDR3: TGTGCCAGCAGTTGGTTAACTAACTATGGCTACACCTTC. It codes for CASSWLTNYGYTF.